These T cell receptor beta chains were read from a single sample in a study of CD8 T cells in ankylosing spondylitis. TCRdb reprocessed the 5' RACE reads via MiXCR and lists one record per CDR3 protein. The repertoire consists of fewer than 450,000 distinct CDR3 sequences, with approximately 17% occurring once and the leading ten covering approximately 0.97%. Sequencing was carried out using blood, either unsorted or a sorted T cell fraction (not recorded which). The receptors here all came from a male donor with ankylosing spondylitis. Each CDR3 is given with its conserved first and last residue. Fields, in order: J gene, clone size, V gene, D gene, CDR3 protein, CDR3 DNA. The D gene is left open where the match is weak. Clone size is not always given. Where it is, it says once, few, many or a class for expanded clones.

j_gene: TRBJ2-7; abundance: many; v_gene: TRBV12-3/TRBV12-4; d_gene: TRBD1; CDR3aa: CASSLATGGYEQYF; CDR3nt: TGTGCCAGCAGTTTGGCGACAGGGGGATACGAGCAGTACTTC
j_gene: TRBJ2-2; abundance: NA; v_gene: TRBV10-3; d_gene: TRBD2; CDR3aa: CAITGGNTGELFF; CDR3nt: TGTGCCATCACGGGGGGGAACACCGGGGAGCTGTTTTTT
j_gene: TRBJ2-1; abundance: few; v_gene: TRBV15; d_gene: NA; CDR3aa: CATSRVAFSGSYNEQFF; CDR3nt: TGTGCCACCAGCAGAGTGGCGTTTAGCGGATCCTACAATGAGCAGTTCTTC
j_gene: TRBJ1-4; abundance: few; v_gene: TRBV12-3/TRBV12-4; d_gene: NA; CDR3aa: CASSLAGGATNEKLFF; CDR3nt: TGTGCCAGCAGTTTAGCCGGTGGAGCAACTAATGAAAAACTGTTTTTT
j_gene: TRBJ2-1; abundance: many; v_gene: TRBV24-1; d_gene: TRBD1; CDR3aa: CATSEGQGAHEQFF; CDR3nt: TGTGCCACCAGTGAAGGACAGGGGGCACATGAGCAGTTCTTC
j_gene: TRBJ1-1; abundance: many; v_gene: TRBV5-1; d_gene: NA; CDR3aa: CASSTHTEAFF; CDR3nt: TGCGCCAGCAGCACACACACTGAAGCTTTCTTT
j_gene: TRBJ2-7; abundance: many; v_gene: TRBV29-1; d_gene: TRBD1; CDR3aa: CSVPGQGGNEQYF; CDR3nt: TGCAGCGTTCCGGGACAGGGGGGAAACGAGCAGTACTTC
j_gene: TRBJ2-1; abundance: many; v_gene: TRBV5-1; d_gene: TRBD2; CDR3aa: CASSTRGLAGAHEQFF; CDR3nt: TGCGCCAGCAGCACTAGGGGACTAGCGGGAGCCCATGAGCAGTTCTTC
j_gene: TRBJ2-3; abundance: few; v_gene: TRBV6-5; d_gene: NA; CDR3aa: CASSYSTARTDTQYF; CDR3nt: TGTGCCAGCAGTTACTCGACAGCCCGCACAGATACGCAGTATTTT
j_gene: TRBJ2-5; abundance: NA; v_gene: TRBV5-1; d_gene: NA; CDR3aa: CASSWGTTKETQYF; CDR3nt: TGCGCCAGCAGCTGGGGGACGACTAAAGAGACCCAGTACTTC
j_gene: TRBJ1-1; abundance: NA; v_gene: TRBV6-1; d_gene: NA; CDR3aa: CASNEKMNTEAFF; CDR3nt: TGTGCCAGCAATGAGAAAATGAACACTGAAGCTTTCTTT
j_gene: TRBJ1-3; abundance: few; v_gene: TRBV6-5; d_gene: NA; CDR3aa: CASSYGDTIYF; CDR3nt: TGTGCCAGCAGTTACGGGGACACCATATATTTT
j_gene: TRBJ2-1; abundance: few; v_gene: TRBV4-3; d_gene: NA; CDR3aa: CASSQNLGSIASYNEQFF; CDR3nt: TGCGCCAGCAGCCAGAATCTGGGGAGTATAGCGTCCTACAATGAGCAGTTCTTC
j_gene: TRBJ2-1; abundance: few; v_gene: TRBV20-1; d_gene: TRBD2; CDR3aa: CSARAPPTSGRVNEQFF; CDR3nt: TGCAGTGCTAGAGCCCCTCCGACTAGCGGGAGGGTCAATGAGCAGTTCTTC
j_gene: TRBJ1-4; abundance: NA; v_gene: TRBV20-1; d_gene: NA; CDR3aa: CSARGRLNEKLFF; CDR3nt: TGCAGTGCTAGAGGACGTCTTAATGAAAAACTGTTTTTT
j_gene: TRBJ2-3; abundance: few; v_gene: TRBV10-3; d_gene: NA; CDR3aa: CAISEGTEPDTQYF; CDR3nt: TGTGCCATCAGTGAGGGGACTGAGCCAGATACGCAGTATTTT
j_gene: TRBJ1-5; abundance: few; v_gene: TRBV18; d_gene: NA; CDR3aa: CASSDKGGNQPQHF; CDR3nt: TGTGCCAGCTCAGATAAGGGTGGCAATCAGCCCCAGCATTTT
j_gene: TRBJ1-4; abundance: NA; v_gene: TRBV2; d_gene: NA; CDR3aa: CASQRRVLFF; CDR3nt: TGTGCCAGCCAGAGGAGAGTACTGTTTTTT
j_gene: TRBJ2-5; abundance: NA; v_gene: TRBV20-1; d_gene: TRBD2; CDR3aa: CSGGGSGGETQYF; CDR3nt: TGCAGTGGCGGCGGGAGTGGTGGCGAGACCCAGTACTTC
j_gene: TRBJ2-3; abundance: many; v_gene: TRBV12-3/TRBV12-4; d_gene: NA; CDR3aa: CASRPGQPLTDTQYF; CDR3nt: TGTGCCAGCAGACCTGGACAACCGCTCACAGATACGCAGTATTTT
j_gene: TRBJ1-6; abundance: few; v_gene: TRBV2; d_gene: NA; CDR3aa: CAGRGDDSPLHF; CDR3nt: TGTGCCGGGAGGGGGGATGATTCACCCCTCCACTTT
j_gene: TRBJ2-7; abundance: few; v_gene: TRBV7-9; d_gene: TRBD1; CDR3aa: CASTWQGAPFEQYF; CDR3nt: TGTGCCAGCACCTGGCAGGGGGCGCCTTTTGAGCAGTACTTC
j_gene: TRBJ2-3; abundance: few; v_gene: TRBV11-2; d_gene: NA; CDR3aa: CASRLGSHRDTQYF; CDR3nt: TGTGCCAGCAGGTTAGGGTCACACAGGGATACGCAGTATTTT
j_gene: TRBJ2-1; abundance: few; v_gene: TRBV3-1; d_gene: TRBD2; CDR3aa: CASSPGTRTDNEQFF; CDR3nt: TGTGCCAGCAGCCCCGGGACTAGAACGGACAATGAGCAGTTCTTC
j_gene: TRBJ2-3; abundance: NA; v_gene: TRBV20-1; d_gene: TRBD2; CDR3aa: CSAGLAEGVADTQYF; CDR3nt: TGCAGTGCGGGACTAGCGGAAGGGGTAGCAGATACGCAGTATTTT
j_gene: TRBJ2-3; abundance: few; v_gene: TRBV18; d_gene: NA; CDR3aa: CASSPGAGSTDTQYF; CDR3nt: TGTGCCAGCTCCCCAGGGGCAGGCAGCACAGATACGCAGTATTTT
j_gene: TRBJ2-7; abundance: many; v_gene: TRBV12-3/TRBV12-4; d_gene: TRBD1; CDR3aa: CASRGGQLYEQYF; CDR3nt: TGTGCCAGCCGTGGGGGACAGCTCTACGAGCAGTACTTC
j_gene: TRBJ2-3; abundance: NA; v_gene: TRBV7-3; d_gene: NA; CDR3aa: CASSLRGKSTDTQYF; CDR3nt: TGTGCCAGCAGCTTACGCGGGAAAAGCACAGATACGCAGTATTTT
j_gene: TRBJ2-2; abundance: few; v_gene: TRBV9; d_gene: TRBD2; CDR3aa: CASAAGGPIGELFF; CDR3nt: TGTGCCAGCGCAGCGGGGGGGCCTATCGGGGAGCTGTTTTTT
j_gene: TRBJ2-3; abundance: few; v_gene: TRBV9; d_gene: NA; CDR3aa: CASSQTGDRRTDTQYF; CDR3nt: TGTGCCAGCTCGCAGACAGGCGACCGCCGCACAGATACGCAGTATTTT
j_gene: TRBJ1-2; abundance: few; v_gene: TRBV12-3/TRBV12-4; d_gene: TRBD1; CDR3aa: CASSTGTVTFGYTF; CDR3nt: TGTGCCAGCAGCACCGGGACAGTGACTTTCGGCTACACCTTC
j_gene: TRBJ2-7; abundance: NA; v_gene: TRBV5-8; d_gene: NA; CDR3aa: CASSLDGAGSLYEQYF; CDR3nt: TGTGCCAGCAGCTTGGATGGGGCAGGGAGCCTCTACGAGCAGTACTTC
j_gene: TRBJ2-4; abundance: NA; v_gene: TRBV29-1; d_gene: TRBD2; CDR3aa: CSVELAGVAKNIQYF; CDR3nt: TGCAGCGTTGAACTAGCGGGAGTAGCCAAAAACATTCAGTACTTC
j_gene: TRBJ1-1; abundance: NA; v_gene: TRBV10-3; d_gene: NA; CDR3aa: CAISARGEDTEAFF; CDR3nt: TGTGCCATCAGTGCCCGGGGGGAGGACACTGAAGCTTTCTTT
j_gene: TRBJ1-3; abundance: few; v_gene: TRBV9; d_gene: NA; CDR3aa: CASSVDPGAGNTIYF; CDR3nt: TGTGCCAGCAGCGTAGATCCAGGGGCTGGAAACACCATATATTTT
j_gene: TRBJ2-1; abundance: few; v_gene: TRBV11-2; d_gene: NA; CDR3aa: CASSRKQGSSYNEQFF; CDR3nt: TGTGCCAGCAGCCGCAAACAGGGTAGCTCCTACAATGAGCAGTTCTTC
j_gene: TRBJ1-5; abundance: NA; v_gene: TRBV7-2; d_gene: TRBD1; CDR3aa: CASSLETGGHQPQHF; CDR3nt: TGTGCCAGCAGCTTAGAGACAGGGGGGCATCAGCCCCAGCATTTT
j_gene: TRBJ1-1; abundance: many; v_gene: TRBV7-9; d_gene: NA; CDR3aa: CASSTRSAEAFF; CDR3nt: TGTGCCAGCAGCACCCGTTCGGCTGAAGCTTTCTTT
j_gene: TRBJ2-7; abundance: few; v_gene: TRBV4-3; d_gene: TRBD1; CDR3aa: CASSRKPDRGDEQYF; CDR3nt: TGCGCCAGCAGCCGCAAACCGGACAGGGGGGACGAGCAGTACTTC
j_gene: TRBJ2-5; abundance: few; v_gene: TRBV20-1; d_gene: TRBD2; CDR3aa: CSETGGRALETQYF; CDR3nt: TGCAGCGAGACTGGCGGGAGGGCCCTAGAGACCCAGTACTTC
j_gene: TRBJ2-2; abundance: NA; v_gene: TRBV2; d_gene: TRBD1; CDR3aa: CASNRQGYTGELFF; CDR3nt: TGTGCCAGCAATAGACAGGGGTACACCGGGGAGCTGTTTTTT
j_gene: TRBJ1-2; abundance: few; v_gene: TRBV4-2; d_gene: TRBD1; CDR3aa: CASRPGQGRFDGYTF; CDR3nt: TGTGCCAGCAGACCGGGACAGGGACGTTTTGATGGCTACACCTTC
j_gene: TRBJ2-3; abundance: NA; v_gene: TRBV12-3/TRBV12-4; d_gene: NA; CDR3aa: CASSFATDTQYF; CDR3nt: TGTGCCAGCAGTTTCGCCACAGATACGCAGTATTTT
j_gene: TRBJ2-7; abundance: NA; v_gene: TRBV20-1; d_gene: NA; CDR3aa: CSASWPGLGEQYF; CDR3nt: TGCAGTGCTAGTTGGCCAGGTCTGGGCGAGCAGTACTTC